This T cell receptor (beta chain) was documented in a study of technical replicates of blood from a few donors. Sequencing was performed with immunoSEQ multiplex PCR; in TCRdb, only in-frame clones are kept and a portion is missing. The table shows tens of thousands of clones, with 97% occurring only once. CDR3 length: 14 residues. V dropped 5 bases and J dropped 3; count of bases not matched to a gene: 6. Germline loops: CDR1 SEHNR, CDR2 FQNEAQ (reference sequence). The rearrangement uses TRBV7-9 and TRBJ1-1; 7 bases agree with TRBD1. Sequenced sample: T cells isolated from PBMCs. This TCR derives from a human donor in good health. The CDR3 nucleotides read TGTGCCAGCAGCACTCGAACAGGGGACACTGAAGCTTTCTTT. Its translation is CASSTRTGDTEAFF. Supplemented by reference TRBV7-9 and TRBJ1-1, the full variable domain reads DTGVSQNPRHKITKRGQNVTFRCDPISEHNRLYWYRQTLGQGPEFLTYFQNEAQLEKSRLLSDRFSAERPKGSFSTLEIQRTEQGDSAMYLCASSTRTGDTEAFFGQGTRLTVV.